The TCR beta chain under discussion was sequenced for a study of blood T cell repertoires in COVID-19. Looking at the study overall: T cells, B-cell-depleted T cells, or PBMCs provided the cDNA or gDNA that served as material.

This clone was seen only a few times. Source study methods: Nucleated cell number was recorded as an estimate derived from reference gene primer amplification. Using immunoSEQ multiplex PCR, the repertoire was profiled, and TCRdb retains in-frame clones only, with some absent. That table furnishes V, J and clone size, whereas the DNA furnished D and trimming. The sample holds a few hundred thousand clones; roughly 88% are singletons and the top ten take 1.4%. This CDR3 is built from 15 residues. Trimming removed 0 bases from V and 4 bases from J; junction bases left unmatched: 2. Germline CDR1 and CDR2: LGHNA and YSLEER.

Sequenced: peripheral blood. The receptor's source is a woman aged 40 to 50 who had recovered from COVID-19. This sequence joins TRBV4-3 and TRBJ1-5, with 8 nucleotides matching TRBD1. CDR3 sequence reads: CASSQDWTGNQPQHF. CDR3 in DNA: TGCGCCAGCAGCCAAGATTGGACAGGGAATCAGCCCCAGCATTTT.